The subject of this entry is one TCR beta chain. Its specificity is unknown. This record belongs to a study of T cell responses to AZD1222 COVID-19 vaccine. For the study at large: Pooling of second doses given at about 4 or about 12 weeks was done.

Findings of the study overall: Spike-specific TCR breadth and depth were elevated following two AZD1222 doses. Targets within unmutated variant regions were reportedly found for nearly half of spike-specific TCRs. Repertoires in all cases were sampled only once the peak T cell response had passed.

The length of the CDR3 is 13 residues. CDR1 and CDR2 from the germline V gene are GTSNPN and SVGIG (reference sequence). Trimming removed 7 bases from V and 3 bases from J, with 12 bases in between. Sequencing was performed with immunoSEQ multiplex PCR; in TCRdb, only in-frame clones are kept and a portion is missing. The data show 130,000 or so clones, roughly 88% seen once. The rearrangement joins TRBV30 to TRBJ2-2; tentatively, D is TRBD1 (6 bases). The sequence derives from an adult in good health. The sequencing used peripheral blood, collected on day 0 of AZD1222 vaccination. The CDR3 region has the DNA TGTGCCTCACAGGGTTCGGACACCGGGGAGCTGTTTTTT. The encoded protein is CASQGSDTGELFF.